This T cell receptor (beta chain) was documented in a study of blood T cell repertoires in COVID-19. Study in general: Italy, Spain and the United States were the sources of the convalescent and acute COVID-19 samples.

Here immunoSEQ multiplex PCR was the method, and the copy in TCRdb shows in-frame clones only, minus some. Of roughly 200,000 clones listed, 80% to 90% are singletons. Trimming stripped 0 bases from V and 2 bases from J, with 12 bases between. The CDR3 has 16 amino acids. CDR1 LGHNA and CDR2 YSLEER come from the germline V gene. The sequenced sample consisted of PBMCs or T cells enriched from blood (not recorded which). This rearrangement joins TRBV4-3 to TRBJ2-3; D might be TRBD2 (5 bases). The TCR comes from a woman aged 40 to 55 with acute COVID-19. The CDR3 DNA reads as TGCGCCAGCAGCCAAGATCCAGCGGTACCCACAGATACGCAGTATTTT. Protein sequence: CASSQDPAVPTDTQYF.